This T cell receptor beta chain originates from a study of blood T cell repertoires in COVID-19. As for the study in general: Samples representing acute and convalescent COVID-19 were sourced from the United States, Italy and Spain. The cDNA or gDNA used as material had been derived from T cells, B-cell-depleted T cells, or PBMCs.

Original analysis: By means of reference gene primer amplification, nucleated cell counts were estimated. Produced via immunoSEQ multiplex PCR; TCRdb's table is partial and in-frame only. V and J calls and clone size follow that table, whereas D and trimming were derived from the DNA. The sample comprises 68,000 or so clones, 88% of which are singletons, and about 2.3% rests with the top ten. CDR3 length: 15 residues. Trimming removed 1 base at V and 5 bases at J, with 15 bases between. The germline CDR1 and CDR2 sequences are SGHRS and YFSETQ. This receptor was identified in a human donor in a cohort sampled during active COVID-19. The chain links TRBV5-1 to TRBJ2-5; tentative D call: TRBD1 (6 bases). Input material: peripheral blood. The CDR3 sequence is CASSLNPGVVETQYF. CDR3 nucleotides: TGCGCCAGCAGCTTGAATCCAGGGGTGGTGGAGACCCAGTACTTC.